This T cell receptor beta chain was captured in a study of response to subunit inactivated influenza vaccine. Overall study results and limits: New T cells are recruited in small numbers by each seasonal influenza vaccination, according to the authors' suggestion.

A remark on this clonotype: Antigen specificity is unknown.

Losses at the gene ends were 2 bases for V and 7 bases for J; bases not matched to a gene: 8. Germline V CDR1 and CDR2: SGHDN, FVKESK. This CDR3 is 14 amino acids long. MiXCR was run by TCRdb on the RT-PCR reads, yielding one entry per CDR3 protein. The repertoire holds roughly 570,000 distinct CDR3 sequences, 11% to 15% seen once, with 8.5% to 14% in the top ten. This sequence was found in a man between 50 and 59 years old who received an inactivated influenza vaccine. Specimen: PBMCs from blood, collected about 11 days after vaccination. This chain joins TRBV14 and TRBJ2-7, with TRBD1 matching over 7 bases. CDR3 region: CASSQTQGVGEQYF. The CDR3 DNA reads as TGTGCCAGCAGCCAAACCCAGGGGGTCGGGGAGCAGTACTTC. Combining the CDR3 with reference TRBV14 and TRBJ2-7 gives the whole variable domain EAGVTQFPSHSVIEKGQTVTLRCDPISGHDNLYWYRRVMGKEIKFLLHFVKESKQDESGMPNNRFLAERTGGTYSTLKVQPAELEDSGVYFCASSQTQGVGEQYFGPGTRLTVT.